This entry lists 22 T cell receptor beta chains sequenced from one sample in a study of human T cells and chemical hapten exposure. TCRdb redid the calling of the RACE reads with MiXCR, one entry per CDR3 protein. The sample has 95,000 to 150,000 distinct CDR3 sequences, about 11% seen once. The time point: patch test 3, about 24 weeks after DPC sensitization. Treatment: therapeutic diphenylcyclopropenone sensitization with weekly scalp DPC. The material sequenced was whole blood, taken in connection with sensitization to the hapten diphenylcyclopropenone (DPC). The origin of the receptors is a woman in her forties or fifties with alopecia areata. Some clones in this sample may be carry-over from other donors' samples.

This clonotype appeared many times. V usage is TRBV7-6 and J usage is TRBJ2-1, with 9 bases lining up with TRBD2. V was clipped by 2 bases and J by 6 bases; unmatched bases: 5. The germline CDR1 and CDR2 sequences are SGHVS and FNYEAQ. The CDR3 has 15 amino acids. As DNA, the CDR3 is TGTGCCAGCAGCTTACCCCTAGCGGGACTCAATGAGCAGTTCTTC. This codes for CASSLPLAGLNEQFF.

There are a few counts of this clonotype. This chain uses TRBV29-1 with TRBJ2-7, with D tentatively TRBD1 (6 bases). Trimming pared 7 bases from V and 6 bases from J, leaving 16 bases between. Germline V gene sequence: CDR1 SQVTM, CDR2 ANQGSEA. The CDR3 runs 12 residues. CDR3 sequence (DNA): TGCAGCGCAGGGGATAGGGGTGGCGAGCAGTACTTC. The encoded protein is CSAGDRGGEQYF.

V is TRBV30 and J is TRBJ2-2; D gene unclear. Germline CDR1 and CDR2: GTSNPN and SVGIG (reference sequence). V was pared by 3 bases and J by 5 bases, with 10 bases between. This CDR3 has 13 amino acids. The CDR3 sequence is CAWSQAGTGELFF. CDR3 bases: TGTGCCTGGAGCCAAGCAGGTACCGGGGAGCTGTTTTTT.

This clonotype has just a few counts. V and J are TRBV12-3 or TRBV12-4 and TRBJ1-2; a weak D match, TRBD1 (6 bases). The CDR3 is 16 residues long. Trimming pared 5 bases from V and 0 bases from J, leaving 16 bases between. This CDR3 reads CASSPGTFQANYGYTF. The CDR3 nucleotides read TGTGCCAGCAGTCCAGGGACATTCCAAGCTAACTATGGCTACACCTTC.

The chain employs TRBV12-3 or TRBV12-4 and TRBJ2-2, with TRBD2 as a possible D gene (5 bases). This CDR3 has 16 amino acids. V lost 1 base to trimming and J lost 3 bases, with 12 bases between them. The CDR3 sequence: CASSLEVGVDTGELFF. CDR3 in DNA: TGTGCCAGCAGTTTAGAGGTGGGAGTAGACACCGGGGAGCTGTTTTTT.

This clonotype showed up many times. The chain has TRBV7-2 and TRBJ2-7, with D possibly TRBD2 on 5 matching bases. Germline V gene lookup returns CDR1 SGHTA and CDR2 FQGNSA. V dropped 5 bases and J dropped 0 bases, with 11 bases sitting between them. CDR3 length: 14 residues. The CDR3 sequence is CASSPGLSSYEQYF. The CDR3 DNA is TGTGCCAGCAGCCCAGGACTTTCCTCCTACGAGCAGTACTTC. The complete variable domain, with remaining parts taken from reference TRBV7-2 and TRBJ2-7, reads GAGVSQSPSNKVTEKGKDVELRCDPISGHTALYWYRQSLGQGLEFLIYFQGNSAPDKSGLPSDRFSAERTGGSVSTLTIQRTQQEDSAVYLCASSPGLSSYEQYFGPGTRLTVT.

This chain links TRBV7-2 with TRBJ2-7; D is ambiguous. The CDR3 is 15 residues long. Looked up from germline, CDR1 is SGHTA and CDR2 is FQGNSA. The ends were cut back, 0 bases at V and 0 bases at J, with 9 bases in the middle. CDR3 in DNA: TGTGCCAGCAGCTTAGCTGCCCTGAGCTCCTACGAGCAGTACTTC. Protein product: CASSLAALSSYEQYF.

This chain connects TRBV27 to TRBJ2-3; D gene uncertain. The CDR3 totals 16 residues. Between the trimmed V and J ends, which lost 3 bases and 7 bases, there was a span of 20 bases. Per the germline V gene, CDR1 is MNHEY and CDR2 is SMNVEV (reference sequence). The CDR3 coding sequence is TGTGCCAGCAGTTTGAGTACGCCCGGTGGTCTAAATACGCAGTATTTT. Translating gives CASSLSTPGGLNTQYF.

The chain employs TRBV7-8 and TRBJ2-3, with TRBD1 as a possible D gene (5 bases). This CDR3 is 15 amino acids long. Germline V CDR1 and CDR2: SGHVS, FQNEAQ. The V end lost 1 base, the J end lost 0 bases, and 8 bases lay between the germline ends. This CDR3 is CASSLEGMSTDTQYF. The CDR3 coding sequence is TGTGCCAGCAGCTTAGAGGGGATGAGCACAGATACGCAGTATTTT.

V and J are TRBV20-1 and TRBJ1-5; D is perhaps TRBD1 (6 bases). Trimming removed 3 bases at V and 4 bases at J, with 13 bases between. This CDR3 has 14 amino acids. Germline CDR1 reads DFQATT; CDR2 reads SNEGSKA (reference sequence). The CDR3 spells CSASPGDSNQPQHF. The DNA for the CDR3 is TGCAGTGCTAGCCCAGGGGACTCAAATCAGCCCCAGCATTTT.

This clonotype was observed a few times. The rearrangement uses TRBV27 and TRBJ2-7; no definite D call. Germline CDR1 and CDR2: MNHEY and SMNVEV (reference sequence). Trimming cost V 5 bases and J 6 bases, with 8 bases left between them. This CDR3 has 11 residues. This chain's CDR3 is CASSEGLEQYF. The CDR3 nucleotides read TGTGCCAGCAGTGAAGGGCTCGAGCAGTACTTC.

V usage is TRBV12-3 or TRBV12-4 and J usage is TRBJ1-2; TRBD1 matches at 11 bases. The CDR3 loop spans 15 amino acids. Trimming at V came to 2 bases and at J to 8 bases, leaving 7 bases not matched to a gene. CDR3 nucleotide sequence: TGTGCCAGCAGTTTAATCGGACAGGGGGCCTCCGGCTACACCTTC. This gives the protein CASSLIGQGASGYTF.

CDR3 nucleotides: TGTGCCAGCAGCTCCACTCTTCGGTACCAAGAGACCCAGTACTTC. The encoded protein is CASSSTLRYQETQYF. The chain joins TRBV7-2 to TRBJ2-5; the D is unclear. Looked up from germline, CDR1 is SGHTA and CDR2 is FQGNSA. This CDR3 comprises 15 residues. V was clipped by 4 bases and J by 0 bases, with 12 bases between them.

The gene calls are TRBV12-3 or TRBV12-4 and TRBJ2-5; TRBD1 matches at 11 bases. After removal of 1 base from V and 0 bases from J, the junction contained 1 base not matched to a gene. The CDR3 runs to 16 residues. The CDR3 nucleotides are TGTGCCAGCAGTTTAGGGGACAGGGGGTACCAAGAGACCCAGTACTTC. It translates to CASSLGDRGYQETQYF.

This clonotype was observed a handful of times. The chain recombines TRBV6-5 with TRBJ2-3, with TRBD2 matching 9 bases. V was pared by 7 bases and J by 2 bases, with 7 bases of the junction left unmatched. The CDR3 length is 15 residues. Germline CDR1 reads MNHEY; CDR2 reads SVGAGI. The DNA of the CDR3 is TGTGCCAGCACCAGGGAGCGGGGGGCCACAGATACGCAGTATTTT. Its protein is CASTRERGATDTQYF.

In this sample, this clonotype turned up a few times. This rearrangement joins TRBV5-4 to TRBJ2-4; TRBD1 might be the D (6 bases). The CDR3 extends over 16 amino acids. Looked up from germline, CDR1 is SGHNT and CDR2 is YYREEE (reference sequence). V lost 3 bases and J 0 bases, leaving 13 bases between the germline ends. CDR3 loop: CASSSRTDVAKNIQYF. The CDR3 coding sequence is TGTGCCAGCAGCTCGAGGACAGACGTAGCCAAAAACATTCAGTACTTC.

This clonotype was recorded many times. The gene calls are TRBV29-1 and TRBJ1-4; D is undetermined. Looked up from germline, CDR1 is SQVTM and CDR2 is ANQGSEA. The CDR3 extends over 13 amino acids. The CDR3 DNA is TGCACGCTTTCCCAGGACTTGAATGAAAAACTGTTTTTT. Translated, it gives CTLSQDLNEKLFF. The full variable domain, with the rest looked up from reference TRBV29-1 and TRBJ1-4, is SAVISQKPSRDICQRGTSLTIQCQVDSQVTMMFWYRQQPGQSLTLIATANQGSEATYESGFVIDKFPISRPNLTFSTLTVSNMSPEDSSIYLCTLSQDLNEKLFFGSGTQLSVL.

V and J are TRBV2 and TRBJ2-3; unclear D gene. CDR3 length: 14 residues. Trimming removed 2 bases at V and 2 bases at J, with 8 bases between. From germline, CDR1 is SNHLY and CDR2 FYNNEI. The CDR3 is CASSELSDTDTQYF. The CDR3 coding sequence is TGTGCCAGCAGTGAACTGTCAGACACAGATACGCAGTATTTT.

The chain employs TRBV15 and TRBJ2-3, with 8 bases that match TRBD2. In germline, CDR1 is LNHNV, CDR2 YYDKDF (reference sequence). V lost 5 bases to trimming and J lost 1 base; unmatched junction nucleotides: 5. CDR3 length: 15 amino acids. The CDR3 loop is CATSPGGAGTDTQYF. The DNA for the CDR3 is TGTGCCACCAGCCCGGGGGGGGCGGGCACAGATACGCAGTATTTT.

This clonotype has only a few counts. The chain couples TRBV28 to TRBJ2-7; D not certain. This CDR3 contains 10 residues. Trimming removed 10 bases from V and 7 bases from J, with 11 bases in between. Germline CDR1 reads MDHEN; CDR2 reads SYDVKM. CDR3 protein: CATGPGEQYF. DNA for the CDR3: TGTGCCACCGGCCCTGGGGAGCAGTACTTC. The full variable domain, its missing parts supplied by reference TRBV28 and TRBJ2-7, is DVKVTQSSRYLVKRTGEKVFLECVQDMDHENMFWYRQDPGLGLRLIYFSYDVKMKEKGDIPEGYSVSREKKERFSLILESASTNQTSMYLCATGPGEQYFGPGTRLTVT.

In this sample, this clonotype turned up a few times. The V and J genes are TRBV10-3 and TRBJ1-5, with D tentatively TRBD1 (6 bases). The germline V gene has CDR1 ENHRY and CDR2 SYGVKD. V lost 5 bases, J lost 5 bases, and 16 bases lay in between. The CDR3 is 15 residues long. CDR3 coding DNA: TGTGCCATCAGTCCGGGGGCCCTGGAGGATCAGCCCCAGCATTTT. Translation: CAISPGALEDQPQHF.

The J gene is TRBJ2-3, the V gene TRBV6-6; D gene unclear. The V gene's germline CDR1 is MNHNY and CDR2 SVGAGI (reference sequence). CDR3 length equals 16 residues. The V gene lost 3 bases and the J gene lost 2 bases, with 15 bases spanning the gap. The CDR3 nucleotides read TGTGCCAGCAGTTATGCAATTGAGGAACCCACAGATACGCAGTATTTT. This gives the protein CASSYAIEEPTDTQYF.